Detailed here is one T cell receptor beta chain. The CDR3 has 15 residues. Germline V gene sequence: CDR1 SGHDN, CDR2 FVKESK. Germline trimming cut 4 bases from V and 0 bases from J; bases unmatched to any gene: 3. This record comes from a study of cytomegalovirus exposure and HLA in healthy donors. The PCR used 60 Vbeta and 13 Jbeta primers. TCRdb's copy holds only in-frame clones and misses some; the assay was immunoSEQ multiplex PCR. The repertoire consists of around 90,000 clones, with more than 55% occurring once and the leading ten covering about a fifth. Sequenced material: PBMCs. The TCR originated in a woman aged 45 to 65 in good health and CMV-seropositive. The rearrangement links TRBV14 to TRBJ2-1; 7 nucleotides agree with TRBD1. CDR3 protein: CASSRRQGSYNEQFF. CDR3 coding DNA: TGTGCCAGCAGCCGTAGACAGGGCTCCTACAATGAGCAGTTCTTC.